This TCR beta chain was observed in a study of metastatic and nonmetastatic thyroid tumors. Patients underwent thyroid surgery, and none had received any treatment before it. In this sample, this clone turned up once. TCRdb reprocessed the PCR reads via MiXCR. In the table there are approximately 65,000 clones, approximately 4.1% of which are singletons. This CDR3 has 13 residues. Germline V lookup: CDR1 SNHLY, CDR2 FYNNEI. The V and J ends lost 5 bases and 5 bases respectively, with 10 bases between them. The sample was blood. The rearrangement joins TRBV2 to TRBJ1-5; D gene ambiguous. The TCR sequence derives from a female donor with papillary thyroid cancer or a benign thyroid nodule (not recorded which). Some clones in this sample may be carry-over from other donors' samples. The chain's CDR3 is CASSNLSYQPQHF. The CDR3 region has the DNA TGTGCCAGCAGTAATCTCAGTTATCAGCCCCAGCATTTT.